This T cell receptor (beta chain) appears in the sequencing data of a study of blood T cells in healthy people across ages. PCR was performed a second time for about 6 to 12 cycles using a sample-barcoded 5' primer and a J-beta primer mix. TCRdb analysed the 5' RACE reads with MiXCR anew, one entry per CDR3 protein. The sample has around 620,000 distinct CDR3 sequences; 27% are singletons. V shed 4 bases and J shed 5 bases, with 11 bases lying between them. Germline-derived CDR1 and CDR2 are SEHNR and FQNEAQ (reference sequence). The CDR3 covers 13 residues. Specimen: blood. The V gene is TRBV7-9, the J gene TRBJ2-5, with D hard to call. This receptor was taken from a woman between 65 and 79 years old in good health. This chain's CDR3 is CASSSRLPETQYF. In nucleotides, the CDR3 is TGTGCCAGCAGCTCCCGCCTGCCGGAGACCCAGTACTTC.